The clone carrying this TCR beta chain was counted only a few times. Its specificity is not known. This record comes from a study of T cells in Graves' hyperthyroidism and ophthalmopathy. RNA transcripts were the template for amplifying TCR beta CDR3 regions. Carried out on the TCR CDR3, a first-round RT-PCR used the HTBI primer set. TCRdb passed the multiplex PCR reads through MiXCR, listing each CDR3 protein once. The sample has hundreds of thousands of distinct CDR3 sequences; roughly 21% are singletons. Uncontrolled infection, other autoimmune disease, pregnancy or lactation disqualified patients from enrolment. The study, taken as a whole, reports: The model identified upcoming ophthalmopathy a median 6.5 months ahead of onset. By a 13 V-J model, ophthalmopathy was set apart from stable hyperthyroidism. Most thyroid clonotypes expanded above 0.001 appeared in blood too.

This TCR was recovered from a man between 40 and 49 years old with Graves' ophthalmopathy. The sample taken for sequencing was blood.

This CDR3 reads CASSLRQGGIQYF. As DNA, the CDR3 is TGTGCCAGCAGCTTAAGACAGGGCGGCATTCAGTACTTC. The chain uses TRBV5-8 and TRBJ2-4; 7 bases line up with TRBD1. CDR1 and CDR2 from the germline V gene are SGHTS and YDEGEE. J gave up 9 bases and V 2 bases, and 5 bases lay outside the gene matches. The CDR3 sequence is 13 residues long.